This T cell receptor (beta chain) came from a study of T cell repertoires in cytomegalovirus infection. The length of the CDR3 is 14 residues. V dropped 3 bases and J dropped 4 bases, with 10 bases sitting between them. Germline V gives CDR1 LNHDA, CDR2 SQIVND (reference sequence). TCRdb itself ran the reads through MiXCR, one entry per CDR3 protein. The sample lists about 830,000 distinct CDR3 sequences, 30% to 35% occurring once. Note on this clonotype: Antigen unknown.

Study-level results: Within the response measured ex vivo, HLA-C-restricted CMV-specific TCR beta clonotypes were dominant.

The clonotype was recovered from a human donor in good health (CMV status not recorded). Some clones in this sample may be carry-over from other donors' samples. The chain recombines TRBV19 with TRBJ1-5, with D possibly being TRBD1 (5 bases). The starting material was cultured CD8+ T cells from PBMCs, obtained from culture after CMV antigen stimulation. The CDR3 here is CASSIPQGNQPQHF. The CDR3, as DNA: TGTGCCAGTAGTATCCCCCAGGGTAATCAGCCCCAGCATTTT.